This T cell receptor beta chain was recorded in a study of response to subunit inactivated influenza vaccine. TCRdb itself ran the RT-PCR reads through MiXCR, one entry per CDR3 protein. The sample consists of about 540,000 distinct CDR3 sequences, under 30% of them appearing once. V was clipped by 3 bases and J by 0 bases, with 8 bases between them. The CDR3 covers 14 residues. The germline V gene encodes CDR1 SQVTM and CDR2 ANQGSEA. A single count supports this clonotype. Another study also made use of these data, one on T cells expressing NK-cell markers. From that second work: Production of TCR beta cDNA relied on 5'RACE template switching with UMIs.

This chain uses TRBV29-1 with TRBJ2-2; D is unclear. This TCR was sampled from a man between 45 and 60 years old who received an inactivated influenza vaccine. Sequencing was performed on CD4+ T cells sorted from PBMCs, taken about 13 days after vaccination. This CDR3 is CSVDFQSNTGELFF. In DNA form, the CDR3 reads TGCAGCGTTGACTTCCAGTCGAACACCGGGGAGCTGTTTTTT.